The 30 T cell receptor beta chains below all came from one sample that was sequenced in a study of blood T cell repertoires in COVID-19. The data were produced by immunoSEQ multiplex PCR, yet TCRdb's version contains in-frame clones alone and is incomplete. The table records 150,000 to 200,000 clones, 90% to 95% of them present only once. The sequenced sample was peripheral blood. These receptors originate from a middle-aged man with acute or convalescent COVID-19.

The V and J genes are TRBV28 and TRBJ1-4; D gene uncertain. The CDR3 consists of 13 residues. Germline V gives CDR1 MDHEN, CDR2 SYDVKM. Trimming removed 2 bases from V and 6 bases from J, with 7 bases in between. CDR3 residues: CASSLPKDEKLFF. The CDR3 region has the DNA TGTGCCAGCAGTTTACCTAAAGATGAAAAACTGTTTTTT.

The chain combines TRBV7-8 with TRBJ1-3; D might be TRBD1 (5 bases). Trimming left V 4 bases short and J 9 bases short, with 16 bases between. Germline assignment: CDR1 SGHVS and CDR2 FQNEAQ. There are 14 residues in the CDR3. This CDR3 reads CASSSSREAGTIYF. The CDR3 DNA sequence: TGTGCCAGCAGCTCGTCCAGGGAAGCAGGCACCATATATTTT.

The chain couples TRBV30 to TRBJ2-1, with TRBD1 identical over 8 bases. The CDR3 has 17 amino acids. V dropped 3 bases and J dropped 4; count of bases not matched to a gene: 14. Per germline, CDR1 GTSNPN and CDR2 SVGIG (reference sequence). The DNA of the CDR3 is TGTGCCTGGAGAGCAAAGGACCGGGACAGGAGATACAATGAGCAGTTCTTC. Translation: CAWRAKDRDRRYNEQFF.

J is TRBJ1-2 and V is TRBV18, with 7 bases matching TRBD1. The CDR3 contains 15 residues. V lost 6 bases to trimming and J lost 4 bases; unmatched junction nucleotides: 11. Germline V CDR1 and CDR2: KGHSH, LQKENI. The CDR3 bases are TGTGCCAGCTCCCCATCTGGAGGGGGCCCCTATGGCTACACCTTC. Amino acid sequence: CASSPSGGGPYGYTF.

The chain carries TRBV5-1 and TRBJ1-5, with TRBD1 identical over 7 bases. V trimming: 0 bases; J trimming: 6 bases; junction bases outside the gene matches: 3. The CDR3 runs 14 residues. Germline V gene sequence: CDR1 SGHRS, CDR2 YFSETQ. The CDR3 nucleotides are TGCGCCAGCAGCTTGGCGGCAGGGGGTCAGCCCCAGCATTTT. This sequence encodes CASSLAAGGQPQHF.

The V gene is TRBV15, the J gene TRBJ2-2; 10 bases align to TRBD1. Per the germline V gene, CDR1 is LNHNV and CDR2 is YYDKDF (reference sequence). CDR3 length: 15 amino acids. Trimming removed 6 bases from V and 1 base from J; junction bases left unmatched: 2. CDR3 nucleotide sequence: TGTGCCACCAGGCGGGACAGGGGGAACACCGGGGAGCTGTTTTTT. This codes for CATRRDRGNTGELFF. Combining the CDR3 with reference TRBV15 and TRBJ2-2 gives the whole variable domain DAMVIQNPRYQVTQFGKPVTLSCSQTLNHNVMYWYQQKSSQAPKLLFHYYDKDFNNEADTPDNFQSRRPNTSFCFLDIRSPGLGDTAMYLCATRRDRGNTGELFFGEGSRLTVL.

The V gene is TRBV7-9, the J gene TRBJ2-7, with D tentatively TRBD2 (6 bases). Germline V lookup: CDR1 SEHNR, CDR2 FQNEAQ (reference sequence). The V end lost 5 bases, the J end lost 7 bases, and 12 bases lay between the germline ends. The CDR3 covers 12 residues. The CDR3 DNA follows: TGTGCCAGCAGCCCTGGGACTTGGGAGCAGTACTTC. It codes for CASSPGTWEQYF.

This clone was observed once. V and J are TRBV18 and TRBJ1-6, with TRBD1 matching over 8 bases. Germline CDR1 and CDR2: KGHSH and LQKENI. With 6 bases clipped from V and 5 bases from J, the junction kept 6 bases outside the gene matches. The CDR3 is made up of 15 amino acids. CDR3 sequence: CASSLDREHNSPLHF. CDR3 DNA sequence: TGTGCCAGCTCGCTGGACAGGGAGCATAATTCACCCCTCCACTTT.

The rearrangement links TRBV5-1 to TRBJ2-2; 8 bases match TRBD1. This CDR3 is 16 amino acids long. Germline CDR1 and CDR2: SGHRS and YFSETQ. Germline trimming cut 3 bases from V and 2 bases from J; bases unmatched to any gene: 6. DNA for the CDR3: TGCGCCAGCAGCTCAGGACAGGGTTACAACACCGGGGAGCTGTTTTTT. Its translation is CASSSGQGYNTGELFF.

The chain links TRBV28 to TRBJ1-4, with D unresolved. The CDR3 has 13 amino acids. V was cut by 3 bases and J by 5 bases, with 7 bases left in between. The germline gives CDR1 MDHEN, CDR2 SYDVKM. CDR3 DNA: TGTGCCAGCAGTTTTCGAGTGAATGAAAAACTGTTTTTT. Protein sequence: CASSFRVNEKLFF.

The CDR3 nucleotides are TGTGCCAGCAGCCCGGGACTAGCGGGGGTTGGGGGCACAGATACGCAGTATTTT. Encoded protein: CASSPGLAGVGGTDTQYF. The chain employs TRBV4-2 and TRBJ2-3; 14 nucleotides line up with TRBD2. Per the germline V gene, CDR1 is LGHNA and CDR2 is YNFKEQ. This CDR3 contains 18 residues. The trim removed 4 bases at V and 1 base at J, leaving 7 bases unmatched.

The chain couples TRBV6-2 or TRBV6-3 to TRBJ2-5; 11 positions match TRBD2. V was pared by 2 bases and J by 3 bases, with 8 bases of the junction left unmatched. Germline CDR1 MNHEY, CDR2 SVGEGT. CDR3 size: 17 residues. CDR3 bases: TGTGCCAGCAGTTACGCGGCTACTAGCGGGGGTAAAGAGACCCAGTACTTC. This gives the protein CASSYAATSGGKETQYF.

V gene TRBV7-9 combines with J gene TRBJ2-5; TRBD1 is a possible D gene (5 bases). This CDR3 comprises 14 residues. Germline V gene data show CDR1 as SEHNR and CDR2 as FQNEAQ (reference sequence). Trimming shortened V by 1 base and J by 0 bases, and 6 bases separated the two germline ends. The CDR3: CASSLVGHQETQYF. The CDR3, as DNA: TGTGCCAGCAGCTTAGTGGGGCACCAAGAGACCCAGTACTTC.

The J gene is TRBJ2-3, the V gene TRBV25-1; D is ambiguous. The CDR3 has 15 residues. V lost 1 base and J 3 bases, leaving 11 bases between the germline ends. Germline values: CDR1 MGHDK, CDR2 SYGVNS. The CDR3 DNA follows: TGTGCCAGCAGTGAATTTAGATTGGAGACAGATACGCAGTATTTT. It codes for CASSEFRLETDTQYF.

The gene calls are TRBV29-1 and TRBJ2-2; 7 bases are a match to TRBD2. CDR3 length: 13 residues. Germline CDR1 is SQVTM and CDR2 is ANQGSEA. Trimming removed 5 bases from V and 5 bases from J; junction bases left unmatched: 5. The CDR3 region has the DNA TGCAGCGTTACAACTAGCGCGACCGGGGAGCTGTTTTTT. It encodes CSVTTSATGELFF.

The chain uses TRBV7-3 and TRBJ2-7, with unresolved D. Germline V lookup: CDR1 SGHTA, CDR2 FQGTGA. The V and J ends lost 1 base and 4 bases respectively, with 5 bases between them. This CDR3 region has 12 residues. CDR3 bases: TGTGCCAGCAGCTTAAACGGGTACGAGCAGTACTTC. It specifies CASSLNGYEQYF.

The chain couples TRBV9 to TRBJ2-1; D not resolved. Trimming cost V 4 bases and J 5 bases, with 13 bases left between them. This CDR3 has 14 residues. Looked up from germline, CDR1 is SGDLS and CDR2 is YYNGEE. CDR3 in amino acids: CASSPPLKHNEQFF. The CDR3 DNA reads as TGTGCCAGCAGCCCCCCCCTAAAACACAATGAGCAGTTCTTC.

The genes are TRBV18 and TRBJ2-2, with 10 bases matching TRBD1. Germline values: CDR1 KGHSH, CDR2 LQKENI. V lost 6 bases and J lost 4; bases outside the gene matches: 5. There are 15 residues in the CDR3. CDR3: CASSPDRGATGELFF. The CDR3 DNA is TGTGCCAGCTCGCCGGACAGGGGGGCCACCGGGGAGCTGTTTTTT.

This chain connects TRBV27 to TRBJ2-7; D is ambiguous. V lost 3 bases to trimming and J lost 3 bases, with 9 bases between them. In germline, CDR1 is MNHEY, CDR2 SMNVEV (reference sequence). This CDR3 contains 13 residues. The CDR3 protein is CASSLYYNYEQYF. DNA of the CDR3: TGTGCCAGCAGTTTGTACTATAACTACGAGCAGTACTTC.

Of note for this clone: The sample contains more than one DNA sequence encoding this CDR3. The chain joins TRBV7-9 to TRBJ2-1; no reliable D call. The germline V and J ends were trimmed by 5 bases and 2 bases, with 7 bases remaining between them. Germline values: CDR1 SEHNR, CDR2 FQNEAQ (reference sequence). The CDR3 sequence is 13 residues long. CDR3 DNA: TGTGCCAGCAGCCCGGGTACCTACAATGAGCAGTTCTTC. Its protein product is CASSPGTYNEQFF.

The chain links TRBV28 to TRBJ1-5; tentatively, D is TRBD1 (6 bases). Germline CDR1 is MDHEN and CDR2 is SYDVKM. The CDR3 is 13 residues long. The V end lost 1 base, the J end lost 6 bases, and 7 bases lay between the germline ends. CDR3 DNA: TGTGCCAGCAGTTTATCAGGGGTTCAGCCCCAGCATTTT. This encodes CASSLSGVQPQHF.

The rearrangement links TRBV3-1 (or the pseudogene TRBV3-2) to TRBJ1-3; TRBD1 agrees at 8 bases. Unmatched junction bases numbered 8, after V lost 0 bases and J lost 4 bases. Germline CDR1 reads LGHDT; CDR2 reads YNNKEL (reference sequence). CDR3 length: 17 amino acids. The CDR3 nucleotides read TGTGCCAGCAGCCAAGAGGCCGCAGGGGGCTCCGGAAACACCATATATTTT. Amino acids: CASSQEAAGGSGNTIYF.

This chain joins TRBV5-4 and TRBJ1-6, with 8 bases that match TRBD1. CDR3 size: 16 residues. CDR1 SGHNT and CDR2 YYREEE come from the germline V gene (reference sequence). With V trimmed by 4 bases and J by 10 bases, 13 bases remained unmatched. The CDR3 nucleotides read TGTGCCAGCAGCCCGAACATTCAGGGGGCAGACTCACCCCTCCACTTT. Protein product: CASSPNIQGADSPLHF.

The CDR3 protein is CASSRQRTGHGYTF. DNA of the CDR3: TGTGCCAGTAGTAGACAAAGGACAGGCCATGGCTACACCTTC. The chain recombines TRBV19 with TRBJ1-2; TRBD1 matches 7 bases. Germline CDR1 LNHDA, CDR2 SQIVND (reference sequence). CDR3 length: 14 residues. After removal of 4 bases from V and 6 bases from J, the junction contained 8 bases not matched to a gene.

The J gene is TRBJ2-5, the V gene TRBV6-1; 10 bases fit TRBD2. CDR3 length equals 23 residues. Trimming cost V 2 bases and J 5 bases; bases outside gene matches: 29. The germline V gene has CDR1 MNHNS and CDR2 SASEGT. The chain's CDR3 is CASSEWASGRYWPGSLVGETQYF. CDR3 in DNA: TGTGCCAGCAGTGAATGGGCTAGCGGGAGATATTGGCCCGGCAGCCTGGTGGGGGAGACCCAGTACTTC.

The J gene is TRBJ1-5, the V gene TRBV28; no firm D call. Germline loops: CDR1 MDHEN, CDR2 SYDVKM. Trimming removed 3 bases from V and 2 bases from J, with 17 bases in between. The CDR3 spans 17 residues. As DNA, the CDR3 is TGTGCCAGCAGTTTGAGAGGGCCCTCCCGGCGCAATCAGCCCCAGCATTTT. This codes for CASSLRGPSRRNQPQHF.

The CDR3 sequence is CASSPKDRGGPYEQYV. The CDR3 DNA follows: TGTGCCAGCTCACCGAAGGACAGGGGGGGACCCTACGAGCAGTACGTC. The rearrangement joins TRBV18 to TRBJ2-7, with 10 positions matching TRBD1. Trimming cost V 3 bases and J 2 bases; bases outside gene matches: 7. The length of the CDR3 is 16 residues. Germline CDR1 and CDR2: KGHSH and LQKENI.

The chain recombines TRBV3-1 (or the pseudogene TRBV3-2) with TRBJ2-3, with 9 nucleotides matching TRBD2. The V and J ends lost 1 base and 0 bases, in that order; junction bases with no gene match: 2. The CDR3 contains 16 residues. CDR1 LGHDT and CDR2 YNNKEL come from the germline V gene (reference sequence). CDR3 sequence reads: CASSQALAGSTDTQYF. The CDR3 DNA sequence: TGTGCCAGCAGCCAAGCCCTAGCGGGGAGCACAGATACGCAGTATTTT.

The CDR3 nucleotides read TGTGCCATCAGTGTAGCGGGAGGGCCGAACACCGGGGAGCTGTTTTTT. Translation gives CAISVAGGPNTGELFF. The genes are TRBV10-3 and TRBJ2-2; 11 bases map to TRBD2. Per germline, CDR1 ENHRY and CDR2 SYGVKD. Trimming cost V 4 bases and J 0 bases; bases outside gene matches: 1. This CDR3 is built from 16 residues.

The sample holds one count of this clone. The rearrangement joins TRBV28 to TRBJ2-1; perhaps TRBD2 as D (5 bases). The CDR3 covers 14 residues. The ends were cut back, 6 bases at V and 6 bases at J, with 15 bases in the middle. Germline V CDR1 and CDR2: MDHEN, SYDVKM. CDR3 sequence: CASRSEGSGNEQFF. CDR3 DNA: TGTGCCAGCAGATCCGAGGGTTCGGGCAATGAGCAGTTCTTC.